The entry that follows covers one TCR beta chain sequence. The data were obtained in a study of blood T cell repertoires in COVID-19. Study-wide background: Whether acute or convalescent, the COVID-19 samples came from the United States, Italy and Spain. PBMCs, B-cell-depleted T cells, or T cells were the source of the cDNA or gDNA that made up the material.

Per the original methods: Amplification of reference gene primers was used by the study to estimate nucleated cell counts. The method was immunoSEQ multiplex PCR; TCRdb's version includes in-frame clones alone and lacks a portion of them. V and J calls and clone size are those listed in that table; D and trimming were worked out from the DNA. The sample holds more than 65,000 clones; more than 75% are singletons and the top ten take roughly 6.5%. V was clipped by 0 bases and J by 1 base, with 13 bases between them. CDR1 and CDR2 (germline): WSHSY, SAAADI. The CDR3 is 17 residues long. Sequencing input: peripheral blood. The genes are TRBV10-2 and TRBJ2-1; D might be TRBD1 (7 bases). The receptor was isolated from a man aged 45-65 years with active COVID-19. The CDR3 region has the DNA TGCGCCAGCAGTGAGTCGGGGGGACAGAGATCCTACAATGAGCAGTTCTTC. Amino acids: CASSESGGQRSYNEQFF.